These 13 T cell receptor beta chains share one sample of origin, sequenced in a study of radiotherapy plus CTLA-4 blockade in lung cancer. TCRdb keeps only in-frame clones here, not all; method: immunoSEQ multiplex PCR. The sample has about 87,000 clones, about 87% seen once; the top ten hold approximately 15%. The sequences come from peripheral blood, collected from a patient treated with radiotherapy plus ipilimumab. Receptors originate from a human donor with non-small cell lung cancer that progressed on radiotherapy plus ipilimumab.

The CDR3 bases are TGTGCCAGCAGCATAGACAGTACAACTAATGAAAAACTGTTTTTT. Amino acid sequence: CASSIDSTTNEKLFF. This rearrangement joins TRBV7-2 to TRBJ1-4, with a possible D match to TRBD1 (5 bases). V shed 5 bases and J shed 0 bases, with 10 bases lying between them. The CDR3 is made up of 15 amino acids. Germline CDR1 and CDR2: SGHTA and FQGNSA.

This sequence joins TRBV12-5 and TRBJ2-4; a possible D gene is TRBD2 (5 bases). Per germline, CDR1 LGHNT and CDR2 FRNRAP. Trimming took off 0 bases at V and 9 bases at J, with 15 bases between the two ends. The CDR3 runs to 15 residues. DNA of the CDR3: TGTGCTAGTGGTTTGGTATCCGGGGAAGTGGGCATTCAGTACTTC. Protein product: CASGLVSGEVGIQYF.

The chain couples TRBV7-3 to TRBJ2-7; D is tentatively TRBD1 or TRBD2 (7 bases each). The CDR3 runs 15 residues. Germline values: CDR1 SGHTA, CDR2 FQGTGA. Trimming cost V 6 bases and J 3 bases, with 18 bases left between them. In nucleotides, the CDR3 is TGTGCCAGCAGTAAAACAGCGGGACAGTTCTACGAGCAGTACTTC. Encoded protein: CASSKTAGQFYEQYF.

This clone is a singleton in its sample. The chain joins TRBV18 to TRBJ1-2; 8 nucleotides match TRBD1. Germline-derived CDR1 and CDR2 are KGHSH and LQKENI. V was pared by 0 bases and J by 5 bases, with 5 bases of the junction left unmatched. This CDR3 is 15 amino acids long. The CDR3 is CASSPPQGAGYGYTF. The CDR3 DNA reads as TGTGCCAGCTCACCACCGCAGGGGGCGGGGTATGGCTACACCTTC.

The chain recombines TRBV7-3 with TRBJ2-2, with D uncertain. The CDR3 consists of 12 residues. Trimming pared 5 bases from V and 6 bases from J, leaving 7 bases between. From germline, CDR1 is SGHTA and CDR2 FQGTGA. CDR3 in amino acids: CASSPIPGELFF. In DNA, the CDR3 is TGTGCCAGCAGCCCCATTCCCGGGGAGCTGTTTTTT.

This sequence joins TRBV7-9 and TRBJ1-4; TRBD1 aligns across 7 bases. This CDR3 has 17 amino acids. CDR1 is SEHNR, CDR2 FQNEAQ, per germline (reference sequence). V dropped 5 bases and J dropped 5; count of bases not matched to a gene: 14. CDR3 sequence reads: CASSQPAYSGGNEKLFF. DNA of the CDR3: TGTGCCAGCAGCCAGCCCGCCTATTCAGGGGGGAATGAAAAACTGTTTTTT.

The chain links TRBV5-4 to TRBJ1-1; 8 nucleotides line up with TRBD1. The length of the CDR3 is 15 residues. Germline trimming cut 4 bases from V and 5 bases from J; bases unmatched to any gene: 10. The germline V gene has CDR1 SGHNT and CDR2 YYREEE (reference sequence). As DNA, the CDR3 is TGTGCCAGCAGCGTAGCAACAGGGGGAGGTACTGAAGCTTTCTTT. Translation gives CASSVATGGGTEAFF.

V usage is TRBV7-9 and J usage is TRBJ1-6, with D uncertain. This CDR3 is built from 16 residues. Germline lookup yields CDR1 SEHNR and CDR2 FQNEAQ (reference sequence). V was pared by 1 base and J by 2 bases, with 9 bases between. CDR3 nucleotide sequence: TGTGCCAGCAGCTTAGTTGGGCAGACCTATAATTCACCCCTCCACTTT. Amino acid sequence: CASSLVGQTYNSPLHF. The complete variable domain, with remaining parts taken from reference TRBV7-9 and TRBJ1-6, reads DTGVSQNPRHKITKRGQNVTFRCDPISEHNRLYWYRQTLGQGPEFLTYFQNEAQLEKSRLLSDRFSAERPKGSFSTLEIQRTEQGDSAMYLCASSLVGQTYNSPLHFGNGTRLTVT.

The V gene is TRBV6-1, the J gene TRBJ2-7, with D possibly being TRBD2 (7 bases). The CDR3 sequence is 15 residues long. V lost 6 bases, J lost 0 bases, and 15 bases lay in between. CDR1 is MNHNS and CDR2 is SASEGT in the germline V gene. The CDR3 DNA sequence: TGTGCCAGCAGCCGCGGGGGCCCTATCTCCTACGAGCAGTACTTC. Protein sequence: CASSRGGPISYEQYF.

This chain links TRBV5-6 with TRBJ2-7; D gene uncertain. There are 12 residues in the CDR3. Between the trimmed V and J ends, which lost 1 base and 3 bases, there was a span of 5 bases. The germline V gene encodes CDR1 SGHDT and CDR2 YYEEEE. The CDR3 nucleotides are TGTGCCAGCAGCTTGTTAGGCTACGAGCAGTACTTC. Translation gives CASSLLGYEQYF.

The CDR3 nucleotides read TGTGCCAGCAGTTTGCCCGGGACAGGGAACGACGAGCAGTACTTC. It codes for CASSLPGTGNDEQYF. The chain links TRBV9 to TRBJ2-7; 9 bases are shared with TRBD1. This CDR3 has 15 amino acids. The germline CDR1 and CDR2 sequences are SGDLS and YYNGEE. The trim removed 5 bases at V and 5 bases at J, leaving 11 bases unmatched. Full variable domain (rest looked up from reference TRBV9 and TRBJ2-7): DSGVTQTPKHLITATGQRVTLRCSPRSGDLSVYWYQQSLDQGLQFLIQYYNGEERAKGNILERFSAQQFPDLHSELNLSSLELGDSALYFCASSLPGTGNDEQYFGPGTRLTVT.

The DNA of the CDR3 is TGTGCCACCAGCAGAGGCCCTCGGGGCGGCAATCAGCCCCAGCATTTT. This codes for CATSRGPRGGNQPQHF. The chain links TRBV15 to TRBJ1-5, with D possibly matching TRBD1 (5 bases). The CDR3 runs to 16 residues. Germline CDR1 is LNHNV and CDR2 is YYDKDF (reference sequence). The V end was cut by 1 base, the J end by 2 bases, with 12 bases between.

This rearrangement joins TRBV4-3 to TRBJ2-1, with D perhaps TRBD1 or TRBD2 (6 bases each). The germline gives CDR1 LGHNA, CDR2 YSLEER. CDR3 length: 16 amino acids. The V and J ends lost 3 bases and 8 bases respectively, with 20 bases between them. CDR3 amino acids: CASSHLGGLLSDEQFF. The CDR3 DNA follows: TGCGCCAGCAGCCACTTAGGGGGACTTTTGAGCGATGAGCAGTTCTTC.